These T cell receptor beta chains were read from a single sample in a study of shared clonotypes between healthy human individuals. Produced via immunoSEQ multiplex PCR; TCRdb's table is partial and in-frame only. This table has roughly 1 million clones, more than 60% appearing once. Sequencing input: memory CD4+ T cells sorted from blood. These receptors came from a young man in good health. Both conserved end residues are part of each CDR3. D genes are given only for firm matches. Some rows have no size entry. The others give once, few or many, or a class for an expanded clone.

CDR3 length	J gene	clone size	D gene	V gene	CDR3 protein	CDR3 DNA
11	TRBJ1-2	NA	NA	TRBV6-6	CASSYTYGYTF	TGTGCCAGCAGTTACACGTACGGCTACACCTTC
14	TRBJ1-5	NA	NA	TRBV28	CASNTGTINQPQHF	TGTGCCAGCAACACTGGGACAATAAATCAGCCCCAGCATTTT
14	TRBJ1-4	NA	NA	TRBV6-6	CASRNVETNEKLFF	TGTGCCAGCCGTAATGTGGAAACTAATGAAAAACTGTTTTTT
11	TRBJ2-5	many	NA	TRBV5-1	CASSLEETQYF	TGCGCCAGCAGCTTGGAAGAGACCCAGTACTTC
16	TRBJ2-1	NA	NA	TRBV4-1	CASSQDVGLGAGEQFF	TGCGCCAGCAGCCAAGACGTAGGTTTGGGGGCAGGTGAGCAGTTCTTC
14	TRBJ2-3	NA	NA	TRBV11-3	CASSLIDLDRRQYF	TGTGCCAGCAGCTTGATCGACCTCGACCGGAGGCAGTATTTT
15	TRBJ1-1	few	NA	TRBV6-1	CASSDRSPGNTEAFF	TGTGCCAGCAGTGACCGAAGTCCGGGTAACACTGAAGCTTTCTTT
14	TRBJ1-2	few	TRBD1	TRBV19	CASSIVEGAAGYTF	TGTGCCAGTAGTATAGTGGAGGGGGCGGCTGGCTACACCTTC
14	TRBJ2-2	NA	TRBD1	TRBV30	CAWSGTVHTGELFF	TGTGCCTGGTCCGGGACAGTTCACACCGGGGAGCTGTTTTTT
13	TRBJ2-7	few	NA	TRBV18	CASSQDSALEQYF	TGTGCCAGCTCACAGGACAGTGCCCTAGAGCAGTACTTC
14	TRBJ2-5	once	NA	TRBV4-3	CASSHSSQDGAQYF	TGCGCCAGCAGCCACTCGTCCCAAGACGGGGCCCAGTACTTC
15	TRBJ2-5	once	TRBD1	TRBV5-6	CASTFFQGAQETQYF	TGTGCCAGCACTTTTTTTCAGGGGGCCCAAGAGACCCAGTACTTC
15	TRBJ2-7	few	TRBD2	TRBV5-1	CASSSTSGGFYEQYF	TGCGCCAGCAGCTCGACTAGCGGGGGGTTTTACGAGCAGTACTTC
14	TRBJ2-1	NA	NA	TRBV18	CASSPSTGYNEQFF	TGTGCCAGCTCACCGTCAACGGGGTACAATGAGCAGTTCTTC
17	TRBJ2-1	few	NA	TRBV9	CASSPRPGGSSYNEQFF	TGTGCCAGCAGCCCCCGCCCAGGGGGGAGCTCCTACAATGAGCAGTTCTTC
15	TRBJ2-1	NA	NA	TRBV5-4	CASTSPGRSYNEQFF	TGTGCCAGCACCTCTCCCGGCAGATCTTACAATGAGCAGTTCTTC
15	TRBJ2-7	few	NA	TRBV11-2	CASSFAAGTSYEQYF	TGTGCCAGCAGCTTTGCGGCGGGGACGTCCTACGAGCAGTACTTC
15	TRBJ2-1	once	TRBD2	TRBV6-5	CASKREGSYDNEQFF	TGTGCCAGCAAGAGGGAGGGCAGCTACGACAATGAGCAGTTCTTC
16	TRBJ2-7	NA	TRBD2	TRBV7-2	CASSLDVAGSTYEQYF	TGTGCCAGCAGCTTAGATGTAGCGGGGTCGACCTACGAGCAGTACTTC
15	TRBJ1-1	NA	NA	TRBV28	CASSSDGTANTEAFF	TGTGCCAGCAGCTCAGACGGGACTGCGAACACTGAAGCTTTCTTT
13	TRBJ1-1	NA	NA	TRBV6-5	CAARAGPNTEAFF	TGTGCCGCAAGGGCGGGGCCGAACACTGAAGCTTTCTTT
11	TRBJ1-5	NA	NA	TRBV6-1	CASSNLGPQHF	TGTGCCAGCAGTAACTTAGGTCCCCAGCATTTT
14	TRBJ1-1	NA	NA	TRBV11-2	CASSFGGRNTEAFF	TGTGCCAGCAGCTTCGGGGGGCGAAACACTGAAGCTTTCTTT
16	TRBJ1-5	NA	NA	TRBV19	CASSQIGEGTGQPQHF	TGTGCCAGTAGTCAAATCGGGGAGGGCACGGGACAGCCCCAGCATTTT
14	TRBJ2-2	NA	NA	TRBV4-3	CASSPSGPGGELFF	TGCGCCAGCAGCCCGAGCGGGCCGGGCGGGGAGCTGTTTTTT
18	TRBJ2-7	NA	TRBD1	TRBV25-1	CASSGWTGGDASLNEQYF	TGTGCCAGCAGCGGGTGGACAGGGGGCGATGCATCCTTGAACGAGCAGTACTTC
13	TRBJ2-3	NA	NA	TRBV7-2	CASSAPSTDTQYF	TGTGCCAGCAGCGCCCCCAGCACAGATACGCAGTATTTT
16	TRBJ2-3	many	NA	TRBV30	CAWTVLRSGSGYPQYF	TGTGCCTGGACTGTACTGCGTTCGGGCAGTGGCTACCCGCAGTATTTT
13	TRBJ2-5	NA	NA	TRBV9	CASSVGLSETQYF	TGTGCCAGCAGCGTAGGCCTATCAGAGACCCAGTACTTC
17	TRBJ2-1	NA	NA	TRBV6-1	CASSEERLMSSYNEQFF	TGTGCCAGCAGTGAAGAAAGGTTGATGAGCTCCTACAATGAGCAGTTCTTC
11	TRBJ2-7	NA	NA	TRBV5-4	CASSLGREQYF	TGTGCCAGCAGCTTGGGGCGCGAGCAGTACTTC
15	TRBJ1-2	NA	NA	TRBV28	CASSPGVGDGRGYTF	TGTGCCAGCAGTCCCGGGGTAGGGGACGGCCGAGGCTACACCTTC
12	TRBJ2-1	NA	NA	TRBV7-9	CASGWGNNEQFF	TGTGCCAGCGGGTGGGGAAATAATGAGCAGTTCTTC
13	TRBJ2-3	few	TRBD1	TRBV29-1	CSVRQGSTDTQYF	TGCAGCGTCCGACAGGGGAGCACAGATACGCAGTATTTT
14	TRBJ2-5	NA	TRBD1	TRBV19	CASSIAGQGETQYF	TGTGCCAGTAGTATAGCGGGACAGGGCGAGACCCAGTACTTC
12	TRBJ2-1	many	TRBD2	TRBV6-5	CASSGKSGRVFF	TGTGCCAGCAGTGGGAAAAGCGGGAGAGTCTTCTTC
14	TRBJ1-1	many	TRBD1	TRBV7-9	CASRMTGGETEAFF	TGTGCCAGCAGGATGACAGGGGGGGAGACTGAAGCTTTCTTT
16	TRBJ2-5	once	TRBD2	TRBV15	CATSRDIAGGQETQYF	TGTGCCACCAGCAGAGATATAGCGGGAGGCCAAGAGACCCAGTACTTC
17	TRBJ2-1	NA	TRBD1	TRBV4-1	CASSHNPGQGSYNEQFF	TGCGCCAGCAGCCACAATCCGGGACAGGGTTCCTACAATGAGCAGTTCTTC
16	TRBJ1-5	NA	NA	TRBV5-6	CASSLWLPGPNQPQHF	TGTGCCAGCAGCTTGTGGTTGCCAGGACCGAATCAGCCCCAGCATTTT
15	TRBJ1-3	NA	NA	TRBV7-9	CASILSGAPGNTIYF	TGTGCCAGCATCCTAAGTGGGGCACCTGGAAACACCATATATTTT
15	TRBJ2-2	NA	NA	TRBV5-6	CASSQVGGIAGELFF	TGTGCCAGCAGCCAAGTCGGGGGTATCGCCGGGGAGCTGTTTTTT
16	TRBJ2-7	NA	TRBD1	TRBV6-1	CASSESWTGGSYEQYF	TGTGCCAGCAGTGAATCCTGGACAGGGGGATCCTACGAGCAGTACTTC
18	TRBJ2-7	NA	NA	TRBV4-1	CASSQGGSGGSSSYEQYF	TGCGCCAGCAGCCAAGGGGGTAGCGGAGGCTCAAGCTCCTACGAGCAGTACTTC
11	TRBJ1-1	NA	NA	TRBV7-5	CAGSPGAEAFF	TGTGCCGGATCCCCGGGAGCCGAAGCTTTCTTT
16	TRBJ1-3	NA	TRBD1	TRBV27	CASTQPGDRAGNTIYF	TGTGCCAGCACCCAACCGGGGGACAGGGCTGGAAACACCATATATTTT
16	TRBJ2-5	NA	NA	TRBV7-2	CASSLYAGIAGETQYF	TGTGCCAGCAGTTTGTATGCGGGAATTGCAGGAGAGACCCAGTACTTC
17	TRBJ2-4	NA	NA	TRBV7-9	CASSSLQGREAKNIQYF	TGTGCCAGCAGCTCATTACAGGGTCGCGAAGCCAAAAACATTCAGTACTTC
14	TRBJ2-5	once	NA	TRBV9	CASSVDGGKETQYF	TGTGCCAGCAGCGTAGATGGGGGGAAAGAGACCCAGTACTTC
14	TRBJ1-3	once	NA	TRBV5-4	CASSSPGGGNTIYF	TGTGCCAGCAGCTCCCCGGGGGGTGGAAACACCATATATTTT
12	TRBJ2-7	NA	NA	TRBV5-5	CASSLRAHEQYF	TGTGCCAGCAGCCTCCGAGCCCACGAGCAGTACTTC
19	TRBJ2-6	NA	NA	TRBV5-1	CASSQERTAIYSGANVLTF	TGCGCCAGCAGCCAAGAAAGGACTGCCATCTACTCTGGGGCCAACGTCCTGACTTTC